This T cell receptor beta chain was obtained from a study of blood T cells in healthy people across ages. The authors ran a second PCR of roughly 6 to 12 cycles using a sample-barcoded 5' primer and a J-beta primer mix. Each cDNA molecule was tagged by a template-switch adaptor with 12 random nucleotides. Every sample gave at least 2.5 million paired-end reads containing CDR3. TCRdb reprocessed the 5' RACE reads with MiXCR, giving one entry per CDR3 protein. This table holds about 1,000,000 distinct CDR3 sequences, roughly 45% found once. In germline, CDR1 is DFQATT, CDR2 SNEGSKA (reference sequence). CDR3 length equals 14 residues. V was trimmed by 7 bases and J by 9 bases, leaving 19 bases between them. Comments on this clonotype: Its antigen is unknown.

Study-level findings and limits: Observed TCR beta diversity per million T cells went down as age went up. This fall followed a roughly linear course with age. Whereas aged donors had fewer naive CD4+ cells, long-lived donors had more of them and higher diversity.

The receptor's source is a woman aged 60-75 years in good health. The source material was blood. The V call is TRBV20-1, the J call TRBJ1-6, with a tentative D call TRBD1 (5 bases). The CDR3 bases are TGCAGTGTTAGTCCCATGATGGGGGTTTCACCCCTCCACTTT. It translates to CSVSPMMGVSPLHF.